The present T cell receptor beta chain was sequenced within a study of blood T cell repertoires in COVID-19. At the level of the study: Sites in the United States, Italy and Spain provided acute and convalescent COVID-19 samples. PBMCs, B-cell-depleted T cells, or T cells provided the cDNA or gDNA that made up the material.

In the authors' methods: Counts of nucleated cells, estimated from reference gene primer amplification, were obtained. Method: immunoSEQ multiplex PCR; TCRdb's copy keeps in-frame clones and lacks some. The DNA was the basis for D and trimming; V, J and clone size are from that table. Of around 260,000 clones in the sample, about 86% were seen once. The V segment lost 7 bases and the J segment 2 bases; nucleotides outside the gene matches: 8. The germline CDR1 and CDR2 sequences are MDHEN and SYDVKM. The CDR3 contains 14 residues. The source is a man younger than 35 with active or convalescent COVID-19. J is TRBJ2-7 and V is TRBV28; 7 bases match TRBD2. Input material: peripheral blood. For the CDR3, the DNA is TGTGCCAGCAATGGGGGGGGTAGACCCTACGAGCAGTACTTC. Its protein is CASNGGGRPYEQYF.